The following is a TCR beta chain sequence with its context. Its antigen is unidentified. This sample is part of a study of T-cell memory formation after mild COVID-19. As for the study in general: TCR clusters were mostly confined to one donor each. Study outcomes and limitations: Contracting CD4+ clones sat mainly in CM and EM; CD8+ in EMRA.

MiXCR, run by TCRdb on the 5' RACE reads, gives a single entry per CDR3 protein. Of about 210,000 distinct CDR3 sequences listed, over 9.5% are singletons. Germline values: CDR1 DFQATT, CDR2 SNEGSKA (reference sequence). This CDR3 has 15 amino acids. Trimming took 1 base from V and 5 from J; bases not matched to a gene: 6. This clonotype was sampled from a man aged 18-30 years who had mild COVID-19 (a few samples of this study predate the infection). Cell type and time point are not known. Sequences were obtained from PBMCs or a T cell subset sorted from them (not recorded which). This rearrangement joins TRBV20-1 to TRBJ1-5, with 9 bases aligning to TRBD1. This CDR3 reads CSARAGTGYDQPQHF. The CDR3 region has the DNA TGCAGTGCTAGAGCCGGGACAGGGTATGATCAGCCCCAGCATTTT.